This T cell receptor (beta chain) derives from a study of a mutant IDH1 vaccine in newly diagnosed glioma. Study-level background: Patients began vaccination 4-6 weeks after radiotherapy alone, or with temozolomide cycles. Treated patients comprised about 60% males and around 38% females, mean age approximately 37 years.

This clone appeared a single time. Its antigen is unknown. Time point noted: week 47, end of study. Vaccine doses each comprised 300 ug of mutant IDH1 20-mer peptide, with topical imiquimod. The CDR3 has 13 residues. In germline, CDR1 is KGHSH, CDR2 LQKENI. V lost 3 bases and J lost 3, with 8 bases in between. Assay used: immunoSEQ multiplex PCR; TCRdb lists only in-frame clones, some missing. The data hold tens of thousands of clones, with 85% to 90% observed a single time. The V call is TRBV18, the J call TRBJ1-2, with D tentatively TRBD1 (6 bases). The origin of this receptor is a woman aged 50 to 60 with glioma. Sequences were derived from PBMCs, sampled from a glioma patient whose treatment included an IDH1 peptide vaccine. The CDR3: CASSPRTDYGYTF. CDR3 DNA sequence: TGTGCCAGCTCACCGCGGACAGACTATGGCTACACCTTC.